The source of this TCR beta chain is a study of CD8 T cells in Susac syndrome. Germline CDR1 reads SGHRS; CDR2 reads YFSETQ. The CDR3 consists of 14 residues. Deletions cut 0 bases from V and 2 bases from J, with 8 bases between. RNA in amounts of about 0.5 to 1 ug was reverse transcribed with random hexamers. By means of immunoSEQ multiplex PCR, TCR beta CDR3 spanning 54 Vbeta and 13 Jbeta underwent amplification. TCRdb re-called the immunoSEQ multiplex PCR reads through MiXCR, storing one row per CDR3 protein. This table holds around 200,000 distinct CDR3 sequences, about 94% found once. Material: CD4+ T cells from PBMCs. The V call is TRBV5-1, the J call TRBJ1-1; no firm D call. This receptor was obtained from a human donor with Susac syndrome. CDR3 bases: TGCGCCAGCAGCTTGGACCCGGTTAACACTGAAGCTTTCTTT. This sequence encodes CASSLDPVNTEAFF.